A single sample is the source of the 10 T cell receptor beta chains below, sequenced in a study of T cells after yellow fever vaccination. TCRdb used MiXCR to reprocess the 5' RACE reads, holding one entry per CDR3 protein. This table holds about 500,000 distinct CDR3 sequences, about a sixth found once. Sequenced material: PBMCs, taken about 5 days after the first yellow fever vaccination. The receptor set was obtained from a man aged 18 to 29 who received the YFV17D yellow fever vaccine.

The CDR3 loop reads CASSPGMGIIGAQETQYF. CDR3 DNA: TGCGCCAGCAGCCCCGGAATGGGGATAATAGGGGCACAAGAGACCCAGTACTTC. The chain employs TRBV4-1 and TRBJ2-5, with D possibly being TRBD1 (5 bases). Germline V gene sequence: CDR1 MGHRA, CDR2 YSYEKL. This CDR3 contains 18 residues. V gave up 4 bases and J gave up 2 bases, with 23 bases separating them.

This clonotype was counted at least ten times. The rearrangement uses TRBV18 and TRBJ2-3; D is undetermined. V lost 8 bases and J 0 bases, leaving 9 bases between the germline ends. CDR3 length: 13 amino acids. Germline loops: CDR1 KGHSH, CDR2 LQKENI. CDR3 sequence: CASSPTSTDTQYF. DNA of the CDR3: TGTGCCAGCAGTCCCACTAGCACAGATACGCAGTATTTT.

This clonotype was seen ten or more times. This chain joins TRBV7-9 and TRBJ1-1, with 10 bases lining up with TRBD1. Germline V gives CDR1 SEHNR, CDR2 FQNEAQ (reference sequence). Losses at the gene ends were 3 bases for V and 3 bases for J; bases not matched to a gene: 1. The CDR3 is 14 residues long. In DNA form, the CDR3 reads TGTGCCAGCAGCTTGGACAGGGGGTACACTGAAGCTTTCTTT. Its protein product is CASSLDRGYTEAFF.

The chain couples TRBV5-1 to TRBJ2-1; perhaps TRBD2 as D (6 bases). With 7 bases removed from V and 4 bases from J, the gap between germline ends came to 18 bases. The V gene's germline CDR1 is SGHRS and CDR2 YFSETQ. The CDR3 extends over 15 amino acids. CDR3 protein: CASGSEGTEYNEQFF. The CDR3, as DNA: TGCGCCAGCGGTTCGGAGGGGACGGAATACAATGAGCAGTTCTTC.

This clonotype has just a few counts. The chain employs TRBV6-5 and TRBJ2-4; 9 positions agree with TRBD1. Germline CDR1 reads MNHEY; CDR2 reads SVGAGI. V dropped 2 bases and J dropped 4; count of bases not matched to a gene: 3. The length of the CDR3 is 15 residues. The CDR3 protein is CASSYPDRGKNIQYF. In DNA, the CDR3 is TGTGCCAGCAGTTACCCGGACAGGGGAAAAAACATTCAGTACTTC.

This sequence joins TRBV6-5 and TRBJ1-6, with D tentatively TRBD1 (5 bases). CDR3 size: 16 residues. Trimming shortened V by 3 bases and J by 0 bases, and 9 bases separated the two germline ends. Germline assignment: CDR1 MNHEY and CDR2 SVGAGI. In DNA form, the CDR3 reads TGTGCCAGCAGTTATGGGACCCCCTCCTATAATTCACCCCTCCACTTT. Translation gives CASSYGTPSYNSPLHF.

The V and J genes are TRBV7-2 and TRBJ1-1; D is undetermined. V lost 2 bases to trimming and J lost 5 bases, with 18 bases between them. Germline loops: CDR1 SGHTA, CDR2 FQGNSA. This CDR3 comprises 16 residues. The CDR3, as DNA: TGTGCCAGCAGCTTAATTCCGACCCTGTTGGGAACTGAAGCTTTCTTT. Translating it yields CASSLIPTLLGTEAFF.

J is TRBJ1-5 and V is TRBV7-2; 8 bases map to TRBD1. The V segment lost 2 bases and the J segment 7 bases; nucleotides outside the gene matches: 7. The CDR3 is 15 amino acids. The germline V gene has CDR1 SGHTA and CDR2 FQGNSA. CDR3 sequence: CASSLIVGQGQPQHF. Here the CDR3 DNA reads TGTGCCAGCAGCTTAATCGTCGGACAGGGACAGCCCCAGCATTTT. Together with reference TRBV7-2 and TRBJ1-5, the CDR3 gives the full variable domain: GAGVSQSPSNKVTEKGKDVELRCDPISGHTALYWYRQSLGQGLEFLIYFQGNSAPDKSGLPSDRFSAERTGGSVSTLTIQRTQQEDSAVYLCASSLIVGQGQPQHFGDGTRLSIL.

The table lists this clonotype with a few counts. The chain has TRBV5-1 and TRBJ2-7; 7 bases fit TRBD1. After removal of 4 bases from V and 0 bases from J, the junction contained 7 bases not matched to a gene. CDR1 SGHRS and CDR2 YFSETQ come from the germline V gene. There are 15 residues in the CDR3. The CDR3 reads CASSTRTGSSYEQYF. Here the CDR3 DNA reads TGCGCCAGCAGCACCCGGACAGGAAGCTCCTACGAGCAGTACTTC.

This clonotype appeared a few times. This sequence joins TRBV7-9 and TRBJ1-2; 9 nucleotides align to TRBD1. The germline V gene has CDR1 SEHNR and CDR2 FQNEAQ (reference sequence). There are 16 residues in the CDR3. V lost 6 bases to trimming and J lost 5 bases; unmatched junction nucleotides: 13. Here the CDR3 DNA reads TGTGCCAGCAGTGACCGGGACAGGGCTGTTACGTATGGCTACACCTTC. Translation: CASSDRDRAVTYGYTF.